This T cell receptor (beta chain) was found in a study of OX40 agonist ivuxolimab in advanced cancers. Clones were sequenced by immunoSEQ multiplex PCR, and TCRdb holds only the in-frame ones, with some missing. The data show 70,000 to 75,000 clones, 85% seen once. As concerns this clone: Its target is not known.

The CDR3 runs 16 residues. Germline lookup yields CDR1 SGHTA and CDR2 FQGNSA. Trimming removed 4 bases at V and 0 bases at J, with 15 bases between. Points from the study as a whole: Normalized T-cell clonal expansion was also low in a subset of nonresponders. Expanded clones tended on average to be more numerous among CD8+ T cells than CD4+.

Patients had blood sampled at baseline and again on cycle 4 day 1 and cycle 7 day 1. Source: CD4+ or CD8+ T cells sorted from blood, taken in a trial of the OX40 agonist ivuxolimab. This chain uses TRBV7-2 with TRBJ1-2; no firm D call. The TCR comes from an adult with an advanced solid tumor such as melanoma, head and neck, liver or kidney cancer. The CDR3 DNA is TGTGCCAGCAGCTCCCTCCTTCAGGTTTCTAACTATGGCTACACCTTC. Amino acid sequence: CASSSLLQVSNYGYTF.